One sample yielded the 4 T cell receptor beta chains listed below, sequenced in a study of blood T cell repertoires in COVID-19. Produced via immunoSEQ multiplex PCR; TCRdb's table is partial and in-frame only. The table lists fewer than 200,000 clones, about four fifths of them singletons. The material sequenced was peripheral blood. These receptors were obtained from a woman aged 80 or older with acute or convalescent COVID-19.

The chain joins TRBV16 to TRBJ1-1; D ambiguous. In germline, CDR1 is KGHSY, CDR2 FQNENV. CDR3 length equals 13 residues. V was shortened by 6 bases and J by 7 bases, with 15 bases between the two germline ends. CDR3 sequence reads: CASSRLREDEAFF. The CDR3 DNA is TGTGCCAGCAGTAGATTACGGGAGGATGAAGCTTTCTTT.

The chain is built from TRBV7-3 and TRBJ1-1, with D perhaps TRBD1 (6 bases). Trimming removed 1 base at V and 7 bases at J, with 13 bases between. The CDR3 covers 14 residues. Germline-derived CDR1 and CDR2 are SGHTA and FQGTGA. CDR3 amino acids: CASSLSSGVGEAFF. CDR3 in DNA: TGTGCCAGCAGCTTAAGTTCAGGGGTTGGTGAAGCTTTCTTT.

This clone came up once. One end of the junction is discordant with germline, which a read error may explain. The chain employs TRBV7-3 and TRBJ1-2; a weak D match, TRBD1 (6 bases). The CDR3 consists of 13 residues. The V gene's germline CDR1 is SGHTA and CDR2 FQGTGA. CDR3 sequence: CASSLNGGRETSF. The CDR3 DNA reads TGTGCCAGCAGCTTAAATGGGGGCAGGGAGACGTCCTTC.

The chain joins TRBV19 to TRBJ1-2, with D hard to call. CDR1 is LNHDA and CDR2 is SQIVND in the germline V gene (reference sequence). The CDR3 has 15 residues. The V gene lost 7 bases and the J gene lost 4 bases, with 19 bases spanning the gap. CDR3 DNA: TGTGCCAGTACCCCGGGAACCGCGAACGCCTATGGCTACACCTTC. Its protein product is CASTPGTANAYGYTF.